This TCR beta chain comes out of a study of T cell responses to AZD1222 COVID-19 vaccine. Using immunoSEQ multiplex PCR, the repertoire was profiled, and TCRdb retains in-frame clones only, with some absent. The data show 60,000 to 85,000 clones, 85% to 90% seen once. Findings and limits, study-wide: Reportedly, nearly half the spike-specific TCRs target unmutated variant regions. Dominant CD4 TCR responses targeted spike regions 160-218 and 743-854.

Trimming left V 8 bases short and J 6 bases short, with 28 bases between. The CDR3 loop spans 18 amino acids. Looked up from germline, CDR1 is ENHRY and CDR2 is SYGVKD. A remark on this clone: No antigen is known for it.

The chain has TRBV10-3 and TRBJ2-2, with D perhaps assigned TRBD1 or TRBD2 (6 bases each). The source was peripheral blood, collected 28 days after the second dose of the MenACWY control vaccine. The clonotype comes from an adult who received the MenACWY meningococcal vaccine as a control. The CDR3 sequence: CAILTTPPGSRGPGELFF. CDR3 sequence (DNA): TGTGCCATCCTAACGACCCCTCCGGGGAGTCGGGGGCCCGGGGAGCTGTTTTTT.